These T cell receptor beta chains were read from a single sample in a study of cytomegalovirus exposure and HLA in healthy donors. Clones were sequenced by immunoSEQ multiplex PCR, and TCRdb holds only the in-frame ones, with some missing. Of some 150,000 clones listed, more than 8% were seen once; the top ten hold under 2%. Sequencing used PBMCs. These receptors all stem from a man aged 50 to 59 in good health and CMV-seronegative. CDR3s include the opening cysteine and the closing phenylalanine or tryptophan. D genes are given only for firm matches. Clone sizes are given selectively: once, few, many, or a class where the clone is expanded.

v_call	d_call	clone_size	j_call	cdr3_aa	cdr3_nt
TRBV27	NA	NA	TRBJ1-6	CASSLRMNNSPLHF	TGTGCCAGCAGCCTAAGAATGAATAATTCACCCCTCCACTTT
TRBV15	NA	NA	TRBJ2-1	CATSRTRARGSYNEQFF	TGTGCCACCAGCAGAACCCGGGCGCGGGGCTCCTACAATGAGCAGTTCTTC
TRBV15	TRBD1	few	TRBJ2-3	CATSGNPRTGGIDTQYF	TGTGCCACCAGCGGGAACCCTCGGACAGGGGGCATAGATACGCAGTATTTT
TRBV30	NA	NA	TRBJ2-5	CAWSGGRGTQYF	TGTGCCTGGAGCGGGGGGCGAGGGACCCAGTACTTC
TRBV6-6	NA	NA	TRBJ2-1	CASSYSGRGTYNEQFF	TGTGCCAGCAGTTACTCGGGCAGGGGAACCTACAATGAGCAGTTCTTC
TRBV9	NA	few	TRBJ2-7	CASSEEGSTRDEQYF	TGTGCCAGCAGCGAGGAGGGGTCAACAAGGGACGAGCAGTACTTC
TRBV6-6	NA	NA	TRBJ1-5	CASSPAGEGSNQPQHF	TGTGCCAGCAGTCCAGCCGGGGAAGGTAGCAATCAGCCCCAGCATTTT
TRBV4-1	TRBD2	few	TRBJ2-3	CASSTRGLPWASLSTDTQYF	TGCGCCAGCAGTACAAGGGGACTACCCTGGGCAAGTTTAAGCACAGATACGCAGTATTTT
TRBV2	TRBD1	few	TRBJ1-1	CASSSRDRDFTEAFF	TGTGCCAGCAGTTCCCGCGACAGGGATTTCACTGAAGCTTTCTTT
TRBV6-6	TRBD1	few	TRBJ1-3	CASSSSGQGWAGTIYF	TGTGCCAGCAGTTCATCCGGACAGGGCTGGGCGGGCACCATATATTTT